The 9 T cell receptor beta chains below were found in one sample sequenced in a study of T cell repertoires in cytomegalovirus infection. From the reads, TCRdb called clonotypes with MiXCR, one entry per CDR3 protein. The table has about 160,000 distinct CDR3 sequences, under 20% seen once. Specimen: CD8+ T cells from PBMCs. The source is a human donor in good health (CMV status not recorded). Some clones in this sample may be carry-over from other donors' samples.

This clonotype was found many times. The chain couples TRBV7-6 to TRBJ2-2, with D uncertain. The V and J ends lost 3 bases and 1 base respectively, with 18 bases between them. Germline values: CDR1 SGHVS, CDR2 FNYEAQ. CDR3 length equals 18 residues. The CDR3 DNA reads TGTGCCAGCAGCTTGGCCCCTTCGATTAGGGAGAACACCGGGGAGCTGTTTTTT. Translating gives CASSLAPSIRENTGELFF. Full variable domain (outside the CDR3, taken from reference TRBV7-6 and TRBJ2-2): GAGVSQSPRYKVTKRGQDVALRCDPISGHVSLYWYRQALGQGPEFLTYFNYEAQQDKSGLPNDRFSAERPEGSISTLTIQRTEQRDSAMYRCASSLAPSIRENTGELFFGEGSRLTVL.

This clonotype appeared a few times. The chain employs TRBV28 and TRBJ1-1; D is ambiguous. Trimming took 4 bases from V and 8 from J, leaving 17 bases between them. The V gene's germline CDR1 is MDHEN and CDR2 SYDVKM. The CDR3 covers 14 residues. CDR3 DNA sequence: TGTGCCAGCAGTTCCCCTCGGCAGATCGACGAAGCTTTCTTT. Encoded protein: CASSSPRQIDEAFF.

The J gene is TRBJ1-2, the V gene TRBV6-2 or TRBV6-3, with 8 bases matching TRBD1. CDR1 and CDR2 from the germline V gene are MNHEY and SVGEGT. The CDR3 is made up of 14 amino acids. V was pared by 5 bases and J by 4 bases, with 6 bases of the junction left unmatched. CDR3 nucleotide sequence: TGTGCCAGCAGTCCGGACAGGGTATTCTATGGCTACACCTTC. Its protein is CASSPDRVFYGYTF.

The chain carries TRBV24-1 and TRBJ2-1; no reliable D call. CDR1 is KGHDR, CDR2 SFDVKD, per germline. V lost 5 bases to trimming and J lost 8 bases, with 9 bases between them. The CDR3 loop spans 12 amino acids. In DNA, the CDR3 is TGTGCCACCAGTGCTTTAATGGATGAGCAGTTCTTC. This codes for CATSALMDEQFF.

This clonotype was counted between two and nine times. The chain carries TRBV28 and TRBJ1-5; tentative D call: TRBD1 (5 bases). Deletions cut 8 bases from V and 3 bases from J, with 17 bases between. The V gene's germline CDR1 is MDHEN and CDR2 SYDVKM. This CDR3 has 15 residues. The CDR3 loop is CASHLNRDANQPQHF. In nucleotides, the CDR3 is TGTGCCAGCCATTTAAACCGGGACGCCAATCAGCCCCAGCATTTT.

The V gene is TRBV28, the J gene TRBJ1-2; D unresolved. The CDR3 spans 14 residues. V was cut by 2 bases and J by 4 bases, with 11 bases left in between. Germline CDR1 MDHEN, CDR2 SYDVKM. The CDR3 coding sequence is TGTGCCAGCAGTTTAGTCGGGGTCGGCTATGGCTACACCTTC. This gives the protein CASSLVGVGYGYTF.

This clonotype was observed a handful of times. Written as DNA, the CDR3 is TGTGCCAGCAGTCTACACCGGGACAGGGGGTCCTACGAGCAGTACTTC. Translation: CASSLHRDRGSYEQYF. This chain uses TRBV6-2 or TRBV6-3 with TRBJ2-7; 11 positions match TRBD1. Per germline, CDR1 MNHEY and CDR2 SVGEGT. Trimming cost V 5 bases and J 1 base; bases outside gene matches: 7. The CDR3 is made up of 16 amino acids.

A few counts support this clonotype. This chain uses TRBV7-9 with TRBJ1-5, with D perhaps TRBD1 (5 bases). CDR3 length equals 14 residues. The germline V gene encodes CDR1 SEHNR and CDR2 FQNEAQ (reference sequence). V lost 5 bases to trimming and J lost 5 bases, with 13 bases between them. CDR3 in amino acids: CASSPSGPYQPQHF. The CDR3 DNA reads TGTGCCAGCAGCCCATCAGGGCCCTATCAGCCCCAGCATTTT.

This clonotype has more than one count but fewer than ten. V gene TRBV19 combines with J gene TRBJ1-5; the D is unclear. The CDR3 loop spans 14 amino acids. Per germline, CDR1 LNHDA and CDR2 SQIVND (reference sequence). The V and J ends lost 10 bases and 3 bases respectively, with 16 bases between them. Here the CDR3 reads CATSVGSVNQPQHF. The DNA for the CDR3 is TGTGCCACCTCGGTAGGATCGGTCAATCAGCCCCAGCATTTT.